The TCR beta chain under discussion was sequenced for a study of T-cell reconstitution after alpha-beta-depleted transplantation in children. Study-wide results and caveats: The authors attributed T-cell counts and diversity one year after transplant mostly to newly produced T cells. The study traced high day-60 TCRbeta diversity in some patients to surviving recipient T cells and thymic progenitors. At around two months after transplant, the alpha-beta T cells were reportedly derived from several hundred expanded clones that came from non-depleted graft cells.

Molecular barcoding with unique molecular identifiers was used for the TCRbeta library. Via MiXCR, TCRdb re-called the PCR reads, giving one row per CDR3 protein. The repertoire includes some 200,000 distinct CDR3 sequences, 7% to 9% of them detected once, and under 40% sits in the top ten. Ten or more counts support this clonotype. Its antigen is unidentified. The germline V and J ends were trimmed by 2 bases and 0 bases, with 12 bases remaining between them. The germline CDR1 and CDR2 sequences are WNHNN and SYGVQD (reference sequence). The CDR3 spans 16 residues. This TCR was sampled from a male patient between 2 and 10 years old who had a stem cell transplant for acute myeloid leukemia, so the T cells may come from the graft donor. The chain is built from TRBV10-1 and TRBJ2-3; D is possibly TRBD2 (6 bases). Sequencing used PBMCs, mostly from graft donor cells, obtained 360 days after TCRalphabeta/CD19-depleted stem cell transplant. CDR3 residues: CASSEGGEISTDTQYF. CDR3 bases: TGCGCCAGCAGTGAGGGCGGGGAAATAAGCACAGATACGCAGTATTTT.